This is a list of T cell receptor beta chains from one sample in a study of glioma-infiltrating T cells after dendritic cell vaccination. Repertoires were generated with immunoSEQ multiplex PCR, while TCRdb's copy carries only in-frame clones and drops some. The sample holds tens of thousands of clones, 80% to 90% seen once. This sample comprised blood, obtained after dendritic cell vaccination. The origin of the receptors is a human donor with glioblastoma. CDR3s include the opening cysteine and the closing phenylalanine or tryptophan. A D gene is named only where the DNA matches it firmly. A clone size is listed for some rows: how often the clone was seen (once, few, many), or a class if it is expanded.

>-|TRBD1|TRBV5-5|TRBJ1-2
CASSLGQGAYYGYTF
TGTGCCAGCAGCTTGGGACAGGGGGCTTACTATGGCTACACCTTC
>-|-|TRBV4-1|TRBJ1-1
CASSQEALSRGLPTEAFF
TGCGCCAGCAGCCAAGAAGCCCTCTCCCGGGGGTTGCCCACTGAAGCTTTCTTT
>-|TRBD1|TRBV6-5|TRBJ1-4
CATWDRGLGEKLFF
TGTGCCACTTGGGACAGGGGGCTGGGTGAAAAACTGTTTTTT
>-|-|TRBV2|TRBJ1-1
CASSAEGSGITEAFF
TGTGCCAGCAGCGCGGAGGGGAGCGGCATCACTGAAGCTTTCTTT
>-|-|TRBV6-5|TRBJ1-2
CASSSGSGKYGYTF
TGTGCCAGCTCCTCAGGTTCGGGGAAATATGGCTACACCTTC
>-|TRBD2|TRBV4-3|TRBJ2-7
CASSQVGGRSSEQYF
TGCGCCAGCAGCCAAGTGGGCGGGAGATCAAGCGAGCAGTACTTC
>-|-|TRBV18|TRBJ2-1
CASSRSNEQFF
TGTGCCAGCTCGCGCTCTAATGAGCAGTTCTTC
>-|TRBD1|TRBV19|TRBJ1-1
CASTWDRGDTEAFF
TGTGCCAGTACCTGGGACAGGGGCGACACTGAAGCTTTCTTT
>-|TRBD1|TRBV27|TRBJ2-7
CASSLGTEYEQYF
TGTGCCAGCAGTTTAGGGACAGAGTACGAGCAGTACTTC
>-|-|TRBV18|TRBJ2-3
CASSFLILASSTDTQYF
TGTGCCAGCTCATTCTTAATCCTAGCGAGTAGCACAGATACGCAGTATTTT
>-|-|TRBV18|TRBJ2-7
CASSPTRVEPYEQYF
TGTGCCAGCTCACCCACCCGGGTAGAACCCTACGAGCAGTACTTC
>-|TRBD2|TRBV5-1|TRBJ2-1
CASSLPGTSVGEQFF
TGCGCCAGCAGCTTGCCCGGGACTAGCGTGGGTGAGCAGTTCTTC
>-|-|TRBV7-2|TRBJ2-7
CASSFTASSYEQYF
TGTGCCAGCAGCTTTACAGCTTCCTCCTACGAGCAGTACTTC
>-|-|TRBV7-9|TRBJ1-3
CASTRDSSGNTIYF
TGTGCCAGCACGAGAGACAGCTCTGGAAACACCATATATTTT
>-|TRBD1|TRBV9|TRBJ2-1
CASSVPGRQGWINEQFF
TGTGCCAGCAGCGTCCCCGGGCGACAGGGCTGGATCAATGAGCAGTTCTTC
>-|TRBD2|TRBV19|TRBJ2-2
CASSRSGKAGELFF
TGTGCCAGTAGTCGTAGCGGGAAGGCCGGGGAGCTGTTTTTT
>once|TRBD2|TRBV5-1|TRBJ2-1
CASSLDVGAGVAVRNEQFF
TGCGCCAGCAGCTTGGATGTAGGAGCGGGGGTAGCAGTGCGGAATGAGCAGTTCTTC
>once|-|TRBV7-2|TRBJ2-3
CASSLARIGTDTQYF
TGTGCCAGCAGCTTAGCGCGAATCGGCACAGATACGCAGTATTTT
>-|TRBD1|TRBV28|TRBJ1-5
CASSRPPQGYQPQHF
TGTGCCAGCAGTCGCCCCCCACAGGGGTATCAGCCCCAGCATTTT
>-|TRBD1|TRBV7-2|TRBJ1-2
CASSTRQGESGYTF
TGTGCCAGCAGCACCCGACAGGGGGAGAGTGGCTACACCTTC
>-|-|TRBV7-7|TRBJ1-1
CASSLAAGRRRNTEAFF
TGTGCCAGCAGCTTAGCGGCAGGGAGGCGGCGGAACACTGAAGCTTTCTTT
>-|TRBD1|TRBV7-6|TRBJ1-6
CASSRQGSENSPLHF
TGTGCCAGCAGCAGACAGGGGTCGGAGAATTCACCCCTCCACTTT
>-|TRBD1|TRBV6-5|TRBJ2-7
CASSARGISYEQYF
TGTGCCAGCAGTGCCAGGGGGATCTCCTACGAGCAGTACTTC
>-|-|TRBV5-1|TRBJ1-1
CASSLELRGLNTEAFF
TGCGCCAGCAGCTTAGAACTCAGGGGTTTGAACACTGAAGCTTTCTTT
>-|TRBD2|TRBV25-1|TRBJ2-1
CASSDLTSGSLYEQFF
TGTGCCAGCAGTGACCTTACTAGCGGGAGCTTGTATGAGCAGTTCTTC
>-|TRBD1|TRBV5-4|TRBJ1-2
CASSPRQGWAYGYTF
TGTGCCAGCAGCCCCCGACAGGGGTGGGCCTATGGCTACACCTTC
>-|-|TRBV9|TRBJ2-3
CASSVGRLDTQYF
TGTGCCAGCAGCGTGGGGCGGTTAGATACGCAGTATTTT
>-|TRBD1|TRBV5-1|TRBJ2-2
CASSEGQGAYGELFF
TGCGCCAGCAGCGAGGGACAGGGGGCGTACGGGGAGCTGTTTTTT
>-|TRBD2|TRBV5-4|TRBJ2-1
CASSSGLAGNEQFF
TGTGCCAGCAGCTCGGGACTAGCGGGCAATGAGCAGTTCTTC
>-|TRBD1|TRBV5-1|TRBJ2-7
CASSLVGGSSYEQYF
TGCGCCAGCAGCTTGGTAGGGGGCTCTTCCTACGAGCAGTACTTC
>-|-|TRBV14|TRBJ2-5
CASSQAETQYF
TGTGCCAGCAGCCAAGCTGAGACCCAGTACTTC
>-|-|TRBV5-5|TRBJ2-5
CASSFSPLGETQYF
TGTGCCAGCAGCTTCAGTCCCCTAGGAGAGACCCAGTACTTC
>-|-|TRBV23-1|TRBJ2-1
CARGPTRNFYNEQFF
TGCGCCAGGGGCCCCACTAGGAACTTCTACAATGAGCAGTTCTTC
>-|-|TRBV12-5|TRBJ2-3
CASGPTSTDTQYF
TGTGCTAGTGGCCCGACTAGCACAGATACGCAGTATTTT
>-|-|TRBV7-8|TRBJ2-3
CASSSSGLSDTQYF
TGTGCCAGCAGCTCCTCGGGACTCTCAGATACGCAGTATTTT
>-|-|TRBV6-5|TRBJ1-1
CASSYSRQSSEAFF
TGTGCCAGCAGTTACTCACGACAGTCTTCTGAAGCTTTCTTT
>-|-|TRBV21-1|TRBJ2-7
CASSNWGGGMSSYEQYF
TGTGCCAGCAGCAATTGGGGAGGGGGAATGAGCTCCTACGAGCAGTACTTC
>once|-|TRBV19|TRBJ1-2
CASSIMGEGNYGYTF
TGTGCCAGTAGTATAATGGGTGAGGGTAACTATGGCTACACCTTC
>-|TRBD1|TRBV9|TRBJ1-4
CASGRAGGREKLFF
TGTGCCTCGGGAAGGGCAGGGGGTCGGGAAAAACTGTTTTTT
>once|-|TRBV6-1|TRBJ2-2
CASRKRISDTGELFF
TGTGCCAGCCGAAAGCGGATATCGGACACCGGGGAGCTGTTTTTT
>-|-|TRBV15|TRBJ1-2
CATSSGFNYGYTF
TGTGCCACCAGCAGCGGGTTCAACTATGGCTACACCTTC
>-|-|TRBV5-1|TRBJ2-5
CASRPPSAHREQYF
TGCGCCAGCAGACCTCCTAGCGCCCACCGGGAGCAGTACTTC
>-|TRBD2|TRBV6-6|TRBJ2-1
CASKLIAGDNEQFF
TGTGCCAGCAAGTTAATAGCGGGAGACAATGAGCAGTTCTTC
>-|-|TRBV28|TRBJ2-3
CASGGSQGSTDTQYF
TGTGCCAGCGGAGGGTCTCAGGGTAGCACAGATACGCAGTATTTT
>-|-|TRBV12-5|TRBJ2-7
CASGDSYEQYF
TGTGCTAGTGGCGACAGCTACGAGCAGTACTTC
>-|-|TRBV5-1|TRBJ1-6
CASSSRDSPGEPLHF
TGCGCCAGCAGCTCCCGGGACTCTCCTGGGGAACCCCTCCACTTT
>-|TRBD1|TRBV7-9|TRBJ2-2
CASSPRQGSTGELFF
TGTGCCAGCAGCCCTAGACAGGGGAGCACCGGGGAGCTGTTTTTT
>-|-|TRBV7-7|TRBJ2-3
CASSLDAGTDTQYF
TGTGCCAGCAGCTTAGATGCAGGGACAGATACGCAGTATTTT
>-|-|TRBV18|TRBJ2-1
CASSFRTRTDEQFF
TGTGCCAGCTCCTTTAGGACAAGGACGGATGAGCAGTTCTTC
>few|-|TRBV14|TRBJ2-7
CASSQELGVHEQYF
TGTGCCAGCAGCCAAGAGTTAGGGGTTCACGAGCAGTACTTC
>few|TRBD1|TRBV5-4|TRBJ1-1
CASSLGEDREAFF
TGTGCCAGCAGCTTGGGAGAGGACAGGGAAGCTTTCTTT
>once|-|TRBV4-1|TRBJ2-1
CASSQDTGTYNEQFF
TGCGCCAGCAGCCAAGATACAGGGACCTACAATGAGCAGTTCTTC
>-|TRBD1|TRBV9|TRBJ1-5
CASSGTGSGNQPQHF
TGTGCCAGCAGCGGGACAGGGTCTGGCAATCAGCCCCAGCATTTT
>-|-|TRBV5-1|TRBJ1-1
CASSSTGWDTEAFF
TGCGCCAGCAGCTCCACAGGGTGGGACACTGAAGCTTTCTTT
>-|-|TRBV6-1|TRBJ2-3
CASSVTSGADTQYF
TGTGCCAGCAGTGTAACTAGTGGGGCAGATACGCAGTATTTT
>-|-|TRBV5-1|TRBJ1-2
CASSLGGQDTNYGYTF
TGCGCCAGCAGCTTGGGGGGGCAGGACACTAACTATGGCTACACCTTC
>once|-|TRBV7-9|TRBJ1-6
CASSLRQADNSPLHF
TGTGCCAGCAGCTTAAGACAGGCGGATAATTCACCCCTCCACTTT